These 16 T cell receptor beta chains were all obtained from the same sample, sequenced in a study of cytomegalovirus exposure and HLA in healthy donors. Use of 60 Vbeta and 13 Jbeta primers characterized the PCR. Produced via immunoSEQ multiplex PCR; TCRdb's table is partial and in-frame only. Of under 150,000 clones listed, 80% were seen once; the top ten hold nearly 7%. The source material was PBMCs. These receptors all stem from a man in his forties in good health and CMV-seropositive.

The CDR3 nucleotides read TGTGCCAGCAGTGAGCGGACAGGAAACAATCAGCCCCAGCATTTT. Encoded protein: CASSERTGNNQPQHF. This chain links TRBV2 with TRBJ1-5; 7 nucleotides match TRBD1. The J segment lost 3 bases and the V segment lost 3 bases, leaving 5 bases of the junction unmatched. Germline V gene sequence: CDR1 SNHLY, CDR2 FYNNEI. The CDR3 runs 15 residues.

The genes are TRBV7-9 and TRBJ2-1; 11 nucleotides match TRBD2. This CDR3 spans 14 amino acids. CDR1 SEHNR and CDR2 FQNEAQ come from the germline V gene (reference sequence). V trimming: 5 bases; J trimming: 8 bases; junction bases outside the gene matches: 5. The CDR3 DNA reads as TGTGCCAGCAGCATTAGCGGGGGGGCGGATGAGCAGTTCTTC. This codes for CASSISGGADEQFF.

The chain joins TRBV28 to TRBJ2-1, with D possibly matching TRBD1 (5 bases). The CDR3 runs to 15 residues. Per the germline V gene, CDR1 is MDHEN and CDR2 is SYDVKM. Trimming left V 5 bases short and J 6 bases short, with 17 bases between. CDR3 DNA: TGTGCCAGCAGTGTCGCAGGGTCTACTGGCAATGAGCAGTTCTTC. The encoded protein is CASSVAGSTGNEQFF.

The chain recombines TRBV9 with TRBJ2-3, with 9 positions matching TRBD2. CDR3 size: 15 residues. Germline V gene lookup returns CDR1 SGDLS and CDR2 YYNGEE. V shed 7 bases, J shed 5 bases, and the junction held 11 bases outside the gene matches. CDR3 nucleotides: TGTGCCAGCGCCTGGGGCCTAGCGGGGCAAGATACGCAGTATTTT. It encodes CASAWGLAGQDTQYF. Based on the CDR3 plus reference TRBV9 and TRBJ2-3, the full variable domain is DSGVTQTPKHLITATGQRVTLRCSPRSGDLSVYWYQQSLDQGLQFLIQYYNGEERAKGNILERFSAQQFPDLHSELNLSSLELGDSALYFCASAWGLAGQDTQYFGPGTRLTVL.

The chain joins TRBV9 to TRBJ2-3; D might be TRBD1 (8 bases). This CDR3 is built from 17 residues. Deletions cut 4 bases from V and 0 bases from J, with 18 bases between. Germline CDR1 and CDR2: SGDLS and YYNGEE. The CDR3: CASSRTGRGFSTDTQYF. The DNA for the CDR3 is TGTGCCAGCAGCCGGACAGGGAGGGGGTTTAGCACAGATACGCAGTATTTT.

V is TRBV25-1 and J is TRBJ1-5; D unresolved. CDR1 and CDR2 from the germline V gene are MGHDK and SYGVNS. V was trimmed by 6 bases and J by 4 bases, leaving 13 bases between them. CDR3 length: 14 residues. The CDR3 nucleotides are TGTGCCAGCAGCAGAGGAGTGAATAATCAGCCCCAGCATTTT. It encodes CASSRGVNNQPQHF.

The CDR3 loop is CASSWGTGTYEQYF. Here the CDR3 DNA reads TGCGCCAGCAGCTGGGGGACAGGTACCTACGAGCAGTACTTC. The chain carries TRBV5-1 and TRBJ2-7; 8 nucleotides align to TRBD1. The trim removed 3 bases at V and 2 bases at J, leaving 4 bases unmatched. Germline V lookup: CDR1 SGHRS, CDR2 YFSETQ. The length of the CDR3 is 14 residues. The full variable domain, completed using reference TRBV5-1 and TRBJ2-7, is KAGVTQTPRYLIKTRGQQVTLSCSPISGHRSVSWYQQTPGQGLQFLFEYFSETQRNKGNFPGRFSGRQFSNSRSEMNVSTLELGDSALYLCASSWGTGTYEQYFGPGTRLTVT.

This chain links TRBV6-1 with TRBJ1-3; maybe TRBD1 (5 bases). The CDR3 loop spans 16 amino acids. Per the germline V gene, CDR1 is MNHNS and CDR2 is SASEGT. The V end was cut by 1 base, the J end by 2 bases, with 12 bases between. The DNA for the CDR3 is TGTGCCAGCAGTGAAGATTGGTCAGGGACTGGAAACACCATATATTTT. This sequence encodes CASSEDWSGTGNTIYF.

CDR3 loop: CASSLPPGDTQYF. For the CDR3, the DNA is TGTGCCAGCAGCTTACCCCCCGGGGATACGCAGTATTTT. The chain carries TRBV7-2 and TRBJ2-3; no firm D call. The germline V gene has CDR1 SGHTA and CDR2 FQGNSA. The CDR3 is made up of 13 amino acids. The V and J ends lost 2 bases and 6 bases respectively, with 9 bases between them.

This clone was detected only a few times. The same CDR3 also results from other DNA sequences found in this sample. The CDR3 coding sequence is TGTGCCAGCAGGACAGGGGGCAGGGGCAATCAGCCCCAGCATTTT. It encodes CASRTGGRGNQPQHF. This rearrangement joins TRBV27 to TRBJ1-5, with TRBD1 matching over 10 bases. The CDR3 extends over 15 amino acids. Trimming cost V 6 bases and J 2 bases; bases outside gene matches: 4. Germline V CDR1 and CDR2: MNHEY, SMNVEV (reference sequence).

This rearrangement joins TRBV28 to TRBJ1-1; 7 nucleotides align to TRBD1. After removal of 4 bases from V and 1 base from J, the junction contained 6 bases not matched to a gene. The V gene's germline CDR1 is MDHEN and CDR2 SYDVKM. This CDR3 is built from 15 residues. In DNA form, the CDR3 reads TGTGCCAGCAGTTCATACAGGGGAGGGAACACTGAAGCTTTCTTT. Its translation is CASSSYRGGNTEAFF.

The rearrangement links TRBV11-2 to TRBJ2-7; 11 bases match TRBD1. This CDR3 contains 14 residues. In germline, CDR1 is SGHAT, CDR2 FQNNGV. Trimming cost V 3 bases and J 7 bases; bases outside gene matches: 5. The CDR3 nucleotides are TGTGCCAGCAGCTTCGGGACAGGGGGAAGAGAGCAGTACTTC. Encoded protein: CASSFGTGGREQYF.

V usage is TRBV5-1 and J usage is TRBJ2-1; possible D gene TRBD1, 5 bases. The CDR3 has 16 amino acids. The V end was cut by 0 bases, the J end by 1 base, with 11 bases between. Germline CDR1 is SGHRS and CDR2 is YFSETQ. DNA of the CDR3: TGCGCCAGCAGCTTGGTTATAGGGGTATCCTACAATGAGCAGTTCTTC. Translation gives CASSLVIGVSYNEQFF. Full variable domain (rest looked up from reference TRBV5-1 and TRBJ2-1): KAGVTQTPRYLIKTRGQQVTLSCSPISGHRSVSWYQQTPGQGLQFLFEYFSETQRNKGNFPGRFSGRQFSNSRSEMNVSTLELGDSALYLCASSLVIGVSYNEQFFGPGTRLTVL.

The chain links TRBV7-9 to TRBJ2-7; D gene unclear. V lost 5 bases, J lost 2 bases, and 16 bases lay in between. The CDR3 extends over 15 amino acids. Germline V CDR1 and CDR2: SEHNR, FQNEAQ (reference sequence). CDR3 protein: CASSGRQNVAYEQYF. The CDR3 region has the DNA TGTGCCAGCAGCGGAAGACAAAATGTGGCCTACGAGCAGTACTTC.

This clone was detected only once. The V call is TRBV5-1, the J call TRBJ2-2; TRBD2 matches at 9 bases. The CDR3 totals 19 residues. Germline values: CDR1 SGHRS, CDR2 YFSETQ. Trimming at V came to 1 base and at J to 5 bases, leaving 15 bases not matched to a gene. The CDR3 region is CASSLWIAGESDATGELFF. The CDR3, as DNA: TGCGCCAGCAGCTTGTGGATAGCGGGAGAATCTGATGCGACCGGGGAGCTGTTTTTT.

J is TRBJ2-1 and V is TRBV12-5, with D perhaps TRBD1 (5 bases). In germline, CDR1 is LGHNT, CDR2 FRNRAP. There are 14 residues in the CDR3. Trimming removed 0 bases at V and 3 bases at J, with 6 bases between. CDR3 residues: CASGLVGDYNEQFF. The CDR3 region has the DNA TGTGCTAGTGGTTTGGTAGGGGACTACAATGAGCAGTTCTTC.